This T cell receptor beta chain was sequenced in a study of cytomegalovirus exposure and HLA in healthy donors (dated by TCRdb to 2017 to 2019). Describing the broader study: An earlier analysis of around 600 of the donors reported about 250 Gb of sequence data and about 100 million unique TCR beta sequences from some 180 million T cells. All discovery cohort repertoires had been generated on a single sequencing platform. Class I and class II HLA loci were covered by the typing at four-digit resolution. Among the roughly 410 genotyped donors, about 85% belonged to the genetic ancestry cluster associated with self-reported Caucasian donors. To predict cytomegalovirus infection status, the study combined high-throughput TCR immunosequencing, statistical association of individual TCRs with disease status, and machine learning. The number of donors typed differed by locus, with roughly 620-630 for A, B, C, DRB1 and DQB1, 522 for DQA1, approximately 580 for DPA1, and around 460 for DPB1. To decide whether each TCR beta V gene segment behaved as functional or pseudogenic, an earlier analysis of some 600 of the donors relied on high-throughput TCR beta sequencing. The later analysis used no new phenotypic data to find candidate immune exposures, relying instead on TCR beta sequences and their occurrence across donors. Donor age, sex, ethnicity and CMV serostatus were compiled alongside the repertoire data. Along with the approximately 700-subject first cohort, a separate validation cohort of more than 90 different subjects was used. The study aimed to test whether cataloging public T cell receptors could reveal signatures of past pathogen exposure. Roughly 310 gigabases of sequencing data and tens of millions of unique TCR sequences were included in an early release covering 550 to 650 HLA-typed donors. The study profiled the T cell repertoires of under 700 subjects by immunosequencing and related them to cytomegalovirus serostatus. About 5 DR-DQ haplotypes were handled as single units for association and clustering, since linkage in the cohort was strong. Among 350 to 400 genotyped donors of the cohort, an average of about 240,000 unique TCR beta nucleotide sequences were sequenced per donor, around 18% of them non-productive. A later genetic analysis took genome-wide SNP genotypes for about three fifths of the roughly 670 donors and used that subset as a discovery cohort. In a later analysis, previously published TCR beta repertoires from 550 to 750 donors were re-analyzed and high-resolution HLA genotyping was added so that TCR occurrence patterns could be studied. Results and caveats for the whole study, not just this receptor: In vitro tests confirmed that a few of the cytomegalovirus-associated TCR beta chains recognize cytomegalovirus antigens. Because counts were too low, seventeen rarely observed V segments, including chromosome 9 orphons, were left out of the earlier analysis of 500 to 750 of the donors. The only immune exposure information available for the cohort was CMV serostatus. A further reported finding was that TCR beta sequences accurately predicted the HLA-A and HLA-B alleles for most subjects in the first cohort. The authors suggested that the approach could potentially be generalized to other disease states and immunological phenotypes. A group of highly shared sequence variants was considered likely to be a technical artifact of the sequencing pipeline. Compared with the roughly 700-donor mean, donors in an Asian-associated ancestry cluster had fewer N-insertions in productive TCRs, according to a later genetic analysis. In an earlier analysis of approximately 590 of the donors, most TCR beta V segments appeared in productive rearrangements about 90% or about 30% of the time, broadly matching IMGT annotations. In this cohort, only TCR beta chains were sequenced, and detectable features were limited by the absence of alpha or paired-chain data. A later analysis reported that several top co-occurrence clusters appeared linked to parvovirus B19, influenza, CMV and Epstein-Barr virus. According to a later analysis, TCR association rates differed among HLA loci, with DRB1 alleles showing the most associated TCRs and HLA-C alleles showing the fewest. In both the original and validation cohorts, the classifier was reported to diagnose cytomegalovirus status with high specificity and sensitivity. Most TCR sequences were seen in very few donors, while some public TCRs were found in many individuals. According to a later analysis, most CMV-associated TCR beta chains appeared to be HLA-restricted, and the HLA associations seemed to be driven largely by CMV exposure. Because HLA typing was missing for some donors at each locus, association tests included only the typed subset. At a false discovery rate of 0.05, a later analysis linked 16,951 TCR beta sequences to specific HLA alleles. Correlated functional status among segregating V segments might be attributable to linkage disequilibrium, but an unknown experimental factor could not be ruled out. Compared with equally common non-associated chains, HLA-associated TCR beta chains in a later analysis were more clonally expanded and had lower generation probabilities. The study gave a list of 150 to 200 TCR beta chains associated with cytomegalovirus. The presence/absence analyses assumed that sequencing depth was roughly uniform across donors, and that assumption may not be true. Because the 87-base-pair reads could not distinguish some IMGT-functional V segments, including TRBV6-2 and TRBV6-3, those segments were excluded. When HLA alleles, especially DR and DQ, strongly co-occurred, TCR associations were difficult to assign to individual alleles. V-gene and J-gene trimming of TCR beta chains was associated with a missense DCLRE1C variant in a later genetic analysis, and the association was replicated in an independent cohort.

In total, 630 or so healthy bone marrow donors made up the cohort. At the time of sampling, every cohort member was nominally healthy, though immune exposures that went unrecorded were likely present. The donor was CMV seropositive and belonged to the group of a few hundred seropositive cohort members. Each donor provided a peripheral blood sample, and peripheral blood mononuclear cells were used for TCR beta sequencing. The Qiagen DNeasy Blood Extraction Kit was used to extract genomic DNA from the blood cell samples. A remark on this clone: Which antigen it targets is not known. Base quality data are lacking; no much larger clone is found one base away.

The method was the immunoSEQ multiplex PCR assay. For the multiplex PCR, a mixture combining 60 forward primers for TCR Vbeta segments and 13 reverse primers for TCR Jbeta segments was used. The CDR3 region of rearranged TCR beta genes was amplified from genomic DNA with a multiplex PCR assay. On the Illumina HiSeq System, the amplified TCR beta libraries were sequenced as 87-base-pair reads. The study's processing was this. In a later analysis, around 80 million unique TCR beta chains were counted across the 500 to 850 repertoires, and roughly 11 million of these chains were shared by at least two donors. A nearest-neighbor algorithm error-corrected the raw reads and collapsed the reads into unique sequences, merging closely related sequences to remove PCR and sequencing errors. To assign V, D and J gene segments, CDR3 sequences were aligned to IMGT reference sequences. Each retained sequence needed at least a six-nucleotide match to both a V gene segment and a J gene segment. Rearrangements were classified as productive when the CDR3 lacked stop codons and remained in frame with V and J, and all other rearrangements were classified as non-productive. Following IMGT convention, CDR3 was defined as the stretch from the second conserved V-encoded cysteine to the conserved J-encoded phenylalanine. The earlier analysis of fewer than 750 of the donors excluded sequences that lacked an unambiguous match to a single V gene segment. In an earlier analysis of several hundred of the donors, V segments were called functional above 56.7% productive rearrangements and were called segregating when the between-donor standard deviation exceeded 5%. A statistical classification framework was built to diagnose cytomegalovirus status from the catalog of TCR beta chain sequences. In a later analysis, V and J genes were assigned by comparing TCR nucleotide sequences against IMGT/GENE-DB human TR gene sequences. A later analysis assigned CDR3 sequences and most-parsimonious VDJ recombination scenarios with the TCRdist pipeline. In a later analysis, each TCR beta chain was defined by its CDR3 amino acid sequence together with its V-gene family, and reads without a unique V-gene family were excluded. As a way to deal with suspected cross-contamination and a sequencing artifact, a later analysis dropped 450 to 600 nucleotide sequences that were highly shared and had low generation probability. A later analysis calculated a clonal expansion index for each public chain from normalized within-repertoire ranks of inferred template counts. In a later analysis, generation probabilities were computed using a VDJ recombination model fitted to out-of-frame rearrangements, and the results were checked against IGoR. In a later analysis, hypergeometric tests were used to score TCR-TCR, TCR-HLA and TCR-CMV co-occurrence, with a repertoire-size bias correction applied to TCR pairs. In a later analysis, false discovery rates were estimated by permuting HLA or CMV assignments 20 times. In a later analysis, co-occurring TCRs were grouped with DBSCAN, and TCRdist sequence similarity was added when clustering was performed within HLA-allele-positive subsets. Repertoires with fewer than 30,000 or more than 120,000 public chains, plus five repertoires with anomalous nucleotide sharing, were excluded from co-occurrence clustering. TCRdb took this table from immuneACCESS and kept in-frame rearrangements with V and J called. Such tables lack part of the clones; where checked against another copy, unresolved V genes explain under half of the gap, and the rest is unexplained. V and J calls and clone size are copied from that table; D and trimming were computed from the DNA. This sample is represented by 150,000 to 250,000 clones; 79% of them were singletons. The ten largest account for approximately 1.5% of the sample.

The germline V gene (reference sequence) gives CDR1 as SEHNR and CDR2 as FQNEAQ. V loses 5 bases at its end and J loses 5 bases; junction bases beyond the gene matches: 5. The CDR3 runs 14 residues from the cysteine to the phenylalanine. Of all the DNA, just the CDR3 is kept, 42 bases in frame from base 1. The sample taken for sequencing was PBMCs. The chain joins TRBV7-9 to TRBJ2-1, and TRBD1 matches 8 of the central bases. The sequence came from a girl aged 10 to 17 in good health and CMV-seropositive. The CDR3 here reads CASSQRQGNNEQFF. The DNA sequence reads TGTGCCAGCAGCCAAAGACAGGGGAACAATGAGCAGTTCTTC.